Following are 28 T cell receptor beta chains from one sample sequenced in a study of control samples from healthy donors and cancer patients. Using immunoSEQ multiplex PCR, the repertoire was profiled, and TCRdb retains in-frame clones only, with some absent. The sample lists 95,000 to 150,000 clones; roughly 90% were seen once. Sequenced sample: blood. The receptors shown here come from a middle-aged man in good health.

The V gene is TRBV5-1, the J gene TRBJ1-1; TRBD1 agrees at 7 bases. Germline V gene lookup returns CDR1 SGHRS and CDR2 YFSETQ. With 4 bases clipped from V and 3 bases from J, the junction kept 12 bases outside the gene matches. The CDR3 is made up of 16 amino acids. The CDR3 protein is CASSQGTARWDTEAFF. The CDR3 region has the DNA TGCGCCAGCAGCCAAGGGACAGCGAGGTGGGACACTGAAGCTTTCTTT.

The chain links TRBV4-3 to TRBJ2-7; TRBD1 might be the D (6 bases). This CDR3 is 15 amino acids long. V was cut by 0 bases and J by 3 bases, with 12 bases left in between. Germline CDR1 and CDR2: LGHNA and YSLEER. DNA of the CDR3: TGCGCCAGCAGCCAAGATCGAGGGGGAGTCTACGAGCAGTACTTC. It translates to CASSQDRGGVYEQYF.

The CDR3 DNA reads as TGTGCCAGCAGCTTAGGGGAGCGTGAAAAACTGTTTTTT. It specifies CASSLGEREKLFF. J is TRBJ1-4 and V is TRBV11-2; D call uncertain. Per the germline V gene, CDR1 is SGHAT and CDR2 is FQNNGV. V dropped 1 base and J dropped 7 bases, with 7 bases sitting between them. This CDR3 spans 13 amino acids.

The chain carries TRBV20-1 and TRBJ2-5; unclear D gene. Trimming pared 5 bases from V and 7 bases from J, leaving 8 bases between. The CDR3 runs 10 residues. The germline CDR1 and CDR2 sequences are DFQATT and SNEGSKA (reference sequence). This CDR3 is CSAPYGTQYF. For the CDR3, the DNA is TGCAGTGCTCCCTATGGGACCCAGTACTTC.

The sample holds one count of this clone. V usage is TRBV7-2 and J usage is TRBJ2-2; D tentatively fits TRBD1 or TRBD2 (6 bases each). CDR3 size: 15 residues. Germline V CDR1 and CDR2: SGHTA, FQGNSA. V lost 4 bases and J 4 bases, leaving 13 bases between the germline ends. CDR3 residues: CASSSGGRSTGELFF. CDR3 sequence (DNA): TGTGCCAGCAGCTCTGGGGGGCGTAGCACCGGGGAGCTGTTTTTT.

CDR3 sequence reads: CASPAVNSEAFF. The CDR3 DNA reads TGTGCCAGCCCGGCGGTAAACTCTGAAGCTTTCTTT. The chain recombines TRBV6-5 with TRBJ1-1; D not resolved. Trimming shortened V by 8 bases and J by 6 bases, and 13 bases separated the two germline ends. Germline values: CDR1 MNHEY, CDR2 SVGAGI. This CDR3 region has 12 residues.

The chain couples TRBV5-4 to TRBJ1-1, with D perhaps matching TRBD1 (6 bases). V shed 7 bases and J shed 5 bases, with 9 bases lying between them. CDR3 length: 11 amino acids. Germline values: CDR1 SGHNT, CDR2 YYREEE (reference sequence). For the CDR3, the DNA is TGTGCCAGCGGCAGGGGAACTGAAGCTTTCTTT. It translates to CASGRGTEAFF. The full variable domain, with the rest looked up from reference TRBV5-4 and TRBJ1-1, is ETGVTQSPTHLIKTRGQQVTLRCSSQSGHNTVSWYQQALGQGPQFIFQYYREEENGRGNFPPRFSGLQFPNYSSELNVNALELDDSALYLCASGRGTEAFFGQGTRLTVV.

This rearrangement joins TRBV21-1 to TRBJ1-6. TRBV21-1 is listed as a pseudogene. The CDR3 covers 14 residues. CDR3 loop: CASSKGEENSPLHF. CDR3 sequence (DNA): TGTGCCAGCAGCAAAGGAGAGGAAAATTCACCCCTCCACTTT.

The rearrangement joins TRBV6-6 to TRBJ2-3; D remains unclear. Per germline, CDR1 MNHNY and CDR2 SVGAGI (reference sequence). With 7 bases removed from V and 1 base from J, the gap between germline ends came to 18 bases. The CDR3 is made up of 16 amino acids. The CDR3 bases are TGTGCCAGCATCTCACAAGACTCGCTCGGCACAGATACGCAGTATTTT. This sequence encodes CASISQDSLGTDTQYF.

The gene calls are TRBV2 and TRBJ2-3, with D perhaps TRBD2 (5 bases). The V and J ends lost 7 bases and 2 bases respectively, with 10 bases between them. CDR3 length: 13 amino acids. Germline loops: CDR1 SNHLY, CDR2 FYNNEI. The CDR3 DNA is TGTGCCAGCACGGGGAGTTACACAGATACGCAGTATTTT. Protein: CASTGSYTDTQYF.

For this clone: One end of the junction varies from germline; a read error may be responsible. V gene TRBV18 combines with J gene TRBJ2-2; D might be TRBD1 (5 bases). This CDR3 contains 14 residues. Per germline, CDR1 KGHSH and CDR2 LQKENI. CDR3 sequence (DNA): TGTGCCAGCTCCCCACGTGGGGCGGTCGGGGAGCTGTTTTTT. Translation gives CASSPRGAVGELFF.

The CDR3 reads CATSDVTGTGGYTF. As DNA, the CDR3 is TGTGCCACCAGTGACGTAACAGGGACTGGTGGCTACACCTTC. V is TRBV24-1 and J is TRBJ1-2, with a tentative D call TRBD1 (6 bases). The CDR3 is 14 amino acids. V was shortened by 4 bases and J by 7 bases, with 15 bases between the two germline ends. CDR1 and CDR2 (germline): KGHDR, SFDVKD.

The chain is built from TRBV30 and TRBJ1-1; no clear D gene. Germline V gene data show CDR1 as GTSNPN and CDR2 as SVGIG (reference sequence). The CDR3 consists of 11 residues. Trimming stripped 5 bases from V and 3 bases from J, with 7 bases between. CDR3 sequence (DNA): TGTGCCTGGTCTAGGGACACTGAAGCTTTCTTT. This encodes CAWSRDTEAFF.

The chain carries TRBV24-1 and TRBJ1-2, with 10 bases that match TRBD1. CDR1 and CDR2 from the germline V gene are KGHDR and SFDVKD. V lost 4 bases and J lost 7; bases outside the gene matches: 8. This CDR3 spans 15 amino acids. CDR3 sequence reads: CATSDQDRGKGGYTF. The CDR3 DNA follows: TGTGCCACCAGTGACCAGGACAGGGGGAAGGGTGGCTACACCTTC.

CDR3 sequence: CASSAGTGTDTEAFF. The DNA of the CDR3 is TGCGCCAGCAGCGCTGGGACAGGGACCGACACTGAAGCTTTCTTT. This chain joins TRBV5-1 and TRBJ1-1, with 9 bases matching TRBD1. Germline-derived CDR1 and CDR2 are SGHRS and YFSETQ. This CDR3 is built from 15 residues. The V gene end was trimmed by 4 bases and the J gene end by 3 bases; junction bases not matched to a gene: 7.

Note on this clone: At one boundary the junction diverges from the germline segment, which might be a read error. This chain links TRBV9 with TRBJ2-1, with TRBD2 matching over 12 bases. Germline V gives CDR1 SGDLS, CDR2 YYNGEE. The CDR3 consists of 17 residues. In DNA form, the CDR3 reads TGTGCCAGCAGCGTAGATTGGACTAGCGGGGTGTACAATGAGCAGCTCTTC. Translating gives CASSVDWTSGVYNEQLF.

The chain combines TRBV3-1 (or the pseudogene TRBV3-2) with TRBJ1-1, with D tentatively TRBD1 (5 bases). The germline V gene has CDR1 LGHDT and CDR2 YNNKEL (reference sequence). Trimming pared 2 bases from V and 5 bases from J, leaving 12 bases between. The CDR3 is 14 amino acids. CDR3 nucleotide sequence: TGTGCCAGCAGCCAAACGGCCTGGGGGACTGAAGCTTTCTTT. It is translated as CASSQTAWGTEAFF.

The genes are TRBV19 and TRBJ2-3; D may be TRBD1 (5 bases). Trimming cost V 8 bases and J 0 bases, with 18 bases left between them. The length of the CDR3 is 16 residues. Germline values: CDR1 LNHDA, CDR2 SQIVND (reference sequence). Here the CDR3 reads CASSDRGSPSTDTQYF. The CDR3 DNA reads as TGTGCCAGTTCCGACAGAGGAAGCCCTAGCACAGATACGCAGTATTTT.

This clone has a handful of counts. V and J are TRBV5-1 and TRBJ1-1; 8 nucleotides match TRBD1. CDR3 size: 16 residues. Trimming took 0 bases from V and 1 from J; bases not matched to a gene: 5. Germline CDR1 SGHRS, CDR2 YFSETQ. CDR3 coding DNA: TGCGCCAGCAGCTTGGAAAGGGGGACAGGGAACACTGAAGCTTTCTTT. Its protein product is CASSLERGTGNTEAFF.

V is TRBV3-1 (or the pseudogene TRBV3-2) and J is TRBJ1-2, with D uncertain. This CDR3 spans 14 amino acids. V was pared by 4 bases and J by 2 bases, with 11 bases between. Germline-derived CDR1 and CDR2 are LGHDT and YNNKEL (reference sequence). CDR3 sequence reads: CASSLRTENYGYTF. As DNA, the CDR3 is TGTGCCAGCAGCCTCAGGACGGAGAACTATGGCTACACCTTC.

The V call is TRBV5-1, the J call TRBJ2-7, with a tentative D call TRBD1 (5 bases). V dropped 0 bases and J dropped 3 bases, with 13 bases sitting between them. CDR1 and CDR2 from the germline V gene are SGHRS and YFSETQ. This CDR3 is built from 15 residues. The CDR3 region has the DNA TGCGCCAGCAGCTTGGGGCCTGGGGCCAACTACGAGCAGTACTTC. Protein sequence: CASSLGPGANYEQYF.

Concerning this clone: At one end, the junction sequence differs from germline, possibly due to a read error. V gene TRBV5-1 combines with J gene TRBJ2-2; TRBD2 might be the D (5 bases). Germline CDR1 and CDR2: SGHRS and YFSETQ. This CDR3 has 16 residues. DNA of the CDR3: TGCGCCAGTAGCTCTCTATGGCTCGGGGAACCCGGGGAGCTGTTTTTT. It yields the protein CASSSLWLGEPGELFF.

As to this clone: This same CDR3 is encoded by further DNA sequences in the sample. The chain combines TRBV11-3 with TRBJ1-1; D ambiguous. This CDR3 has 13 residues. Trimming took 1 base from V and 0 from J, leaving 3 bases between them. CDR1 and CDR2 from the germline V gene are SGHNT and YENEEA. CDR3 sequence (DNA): TGTGCCAGCAGCTTAGGGGTGAACACTGAAGCTTTCTTT. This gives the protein CASSLGVNTEAFF.

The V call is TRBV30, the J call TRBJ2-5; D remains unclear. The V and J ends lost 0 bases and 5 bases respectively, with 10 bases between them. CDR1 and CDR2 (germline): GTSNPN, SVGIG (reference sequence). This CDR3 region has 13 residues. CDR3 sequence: CAWSVLVGETQYF. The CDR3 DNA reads TGTGCCTGGAGTGTTCTAGTGGGGGAGACCCAGTACTTC.

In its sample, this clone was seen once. The CDR3 DNA reads TGTGCCAGCAGCATGGGACGAATATCCTACGAGCAGTACTTC. This encodes CASSMGRISYEQYF. V usage is TRBV7-2 and J usage is TRBJ2-7, with D tentatively TRBD1 or TRBD2 (5 bases each). The V end lost 5 bases, the J end lost 1 base, and 12 bases lay between the germline ends. Germline V CDR1 and CDR2: SGHTA, FQGNSA. This CDR3 spans 14 amino acids.

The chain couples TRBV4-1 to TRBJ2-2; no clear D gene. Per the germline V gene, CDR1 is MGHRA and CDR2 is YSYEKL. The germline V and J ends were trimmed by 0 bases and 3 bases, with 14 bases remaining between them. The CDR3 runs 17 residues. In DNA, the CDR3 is TGCGCCAGCAGCCAAGATGTGGCCGACGTCGACACCGGGGAGCTGTTTTTT. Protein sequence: CASSQDVADVDTGELFF.

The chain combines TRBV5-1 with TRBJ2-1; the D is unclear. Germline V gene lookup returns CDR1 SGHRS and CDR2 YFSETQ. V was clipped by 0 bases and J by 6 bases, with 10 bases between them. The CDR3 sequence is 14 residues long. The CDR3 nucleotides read TGCGCCAGCAGCTTGGCTCTGGGAAGCAATGAGCAGTTCTTC. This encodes CASSLALGSNEQFF.

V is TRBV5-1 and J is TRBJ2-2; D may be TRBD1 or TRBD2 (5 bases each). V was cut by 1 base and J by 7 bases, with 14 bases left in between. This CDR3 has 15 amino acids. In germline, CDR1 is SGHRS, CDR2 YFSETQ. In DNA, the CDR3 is TGCGCCAGCAGCTTGCCCGGGGCTTTTAACGGGGAGCTGTTTTTT. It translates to CASSLPGAFNGELFF.